This T cell receptor (beta chain) was found in a study of cytomegalovirus exposure and HLA in healthy donors. Whole-study results and caveats: Among TCR beta chains, those listed as cytomegalovirus-associated numbered more than 150. Because they were indistinguishable, some V segments, including TRBV6-2 and TRBV6-3, were excluded. Researchers reported that a few CMV-associated chains were confirmed in vitro as CMV antigen-specific. Earlier results showed most TCR beta V segments being productive about 90% or about 30% of the time.

PCR primers comprised 60 Vbeta and 13 Jbeta primers. Assay used: immunoSEQ multiplex PCR; TCRdb lists only in-frame clones, some missing. The data contain about 96,000 clones, around 74% of them singletons. CDR3 size: 12 residues. CDR1 is SEHNR, CDR2 FQNEAQ, per germline (reference sequence). Trimming at V came to 6 bases and at J to 10 bases, leaving 6 bases not matched to a gene. A word on this clone: Antigen specificity is unknown.

This chain links TRBV7-9 with TRBJ2-1; TRBD2 matches 7 bases. The sequenced sample consisted of PBMCs. This TCR was sampled from a woman in her 70s in good health and CMV-seropositive. Here the CDR3 DNA reads TGTGCCAGCAGTCGGGACTATAGGGAGCAGTTCTTC. This encodes CASSRDYREQFF.